The present entry profiles one TCR beta chain with its context. TCRdb keeps only in-frame clones here, not all; method: immunoSEQ multiplex PCR. Of some 130,000 clones in the sample, over 85% are singletons; the top ten hold roughly 2%. The sample is drawn from a study of T cell responses to AZD1222 COVID-19 vaccine. CDR1 and CDR2 from the germline V gene are SNHLY and FYNNEI. The CDR3 loop spans 20 amino acids. Trimming took off 2 bases at V and 6 bases at J, with 31 bases between the two ends. The receptor was derived from an adult in good health. The V and J genes are TRBV2 and TRBJ1-2; D is unresolved. This specimen consisted of peripheral blood, obtained on day 0 of AZD1222 vaccination. The CDR3 spells CASSEYRFRVQLDSGHGYTF. Here the CDR3 DNA reads TGTGCCAGCAGTGAATATCGGTTTAGGGTACAGTTGGACTCCGGCCATGGCTACACCTTC.